A single sample gave rise to the 26 T cell receptor beta chains below, sequenced in a study of response to subunit inactivated influenza vaccine. TCRdb itself ran the RT-PCR reads through MiXCR, one entry per CDR3 protein. The sample includes 450,000 to 600,000 distinct CDR3 sequences, roughly 7.9% of them seen just once. Sample: PBMCs from blood, taken roughly 24 months after vaccination. The receptors were sampled from a man aged 50-75 years who received an inactivated influenza vaccine.

CDR3 DNA sequence: TGTGCCAGCAGTTCAACCCCGACAGCTAACTATGGCTACACCTTC. Protein product: CASSSTPTANYGYTF. This rearrangement joins TRBV6-5 to TRBJ1-2; tentatively, D is TRBD1 (5 bases). Germline-derived CDR1 and CDR2 are MNHEY and SVGAGI. Trimming shortened V by 4 bases and J by 0 bases, and 12 bases separated the two germline ends. The CDR3 has 15 amino acids.

This chain uses TRBV5-6 with TRBJ1-1; no clear D. This CDR3 region has 18 residues. Trimming pared 0 bases from V and 2 bases from J, leaving 20 bases between. In germline, CDR1 is SGHDT, CDR2 YYEEEE. The CDR3 DNA is TGTGCCAGCAGCTTGGCAAGGATGGATCCCTTCCCTAACACTGAAGCTTTCTTT. This sequence encodes CASSLARMDPFPNTEAFF.

The V gene is TRBV28, the J gene TRBJ2-6; the D gene is possibly TRBD2 (7 bases). Germline-derived CDR1 and CDR2 are MDHEN and SYDVKM. The CDR3 loop spans 17 amino acids. The V gene lost 2 bases and the J gene lost 4 bases, with 15 bases spanning the gap. The CDR3 sequence: CASSLRGGLTGANVLTF. The DNA for the CDR3 is TGTGCCAGCAGTTTAAGGGGGGGCCTGACAGGGGCCAACGTCCTGACTTTC.

For this clonotype: The junction departs from the called germline gene at one end, perhaps through a read error. J is TRBJ2-5 and V is TRBV7-9; 8 bases fit TRBD1. The CDR3 covers 13 residues. CDR1 is SEHNR and CDR2 is FQNEAQ in the germline V gene (reference sequence). CDR3 sequence (DNA): TGTGCCACGGACAGGGCCGAAGGAGAGACCCAGGACTTC. This encodes CATDRAEGETQDF.

This clonotype was recorded at least ten times. This chain uses TRBV3-1 with TRBJ2-3; 8 nucleotides match TRBD1. The germline CDR1 and CDR2 sequences are LGHDT and YNNKEL (reference sequence). V lost 1 base to trimming and J lost 6 bases; unmatched junction nucleotides: 3. This CDR3 is built from 14 residues. CDR3 protein: CASSQGGQGDTQYF. CDR3 nucleotide sequence: TGTGCCAGCAGCCAAGGAGGACAGGGCGATACGCAGTATTTT.

V is TRBV20-1 and J is TRBJ2-1; D possibly uses TRBD1 or TRBD2 (7 bases each). The CDR3 runs to 15 residues. From germline, CDR1 is DFQATT and CDR2 SNEGSKA (reference sequence). V was shortened by 0 bases and J by 5 bases, with 14 bases between the two germline ends. Written as DNA, the CDR3 is TGCAGTGCTAGAGATCACAGGGGAGGGAACAATGAGCAGTTCTTC. Translated: CSARDHRGGNNEQFF.

There are many counts of this clonotype. The V and J genes are TRBV10-1 and TRBJ2-1; TRBD2 matches at 8 bases. Unmatched junction bases numbered 8, after V lost 6 bases and J lost 7 bases. CDR1 is WNHNN and CDR2 is SYGVQD in the germline V gene (reference sequence). The CDR3 loop spans 14 amino acids. For the CDR3, the DNA is TGCGCCAGCAGCCCCGGGACTAGGATGAATGAGCAGTTCTTC. This sequence encodes CASSPGTRMNEQFF.

The V and J genes are TRBV4-1 and TRBJ1-1; no firm D call. CDR1 and CDR2 (germline): MGHRA, YSYEKL. The V end lost 0 bases, the J end lost 5 bases, and 7 bases lay between the germline ends. This CDR3 is built from 13 residues. CDR3 residues: CASSQDWRTEAFF. The CDR3 nucleotides read TGCGCCAGCAGCCAAGATTGGCGGACTGAAGCTTTCTTT.

V and J are TRBV27 and TRBJ2-3, with D possibly TRBD2 on 5 matching bases. The germline gives CDR1 MNHEY, CDR2 SMNVEV (reference sequence). The CDR3 extends over 13 amino acids. Trimming took off 6 bases at V and 4 bases at J, with 11 bases between the two ends. The CDR3 sequence: CASRLSGADTQYF. CDR3 coding DNA: TGTGCCAGCAGACTCTCCGGGGCAGATACGCAGTATTTT.

This clonotype was found many times. CDR3 bases: TGTGCCAGCAGCTTAGACGCGGGGGGGCCCCAGGAGCAGTTCTTC. This gives the protein CASSLDAGGPQEQFF. This sequence joins TRBV7-8 and TRBJ2-1; 9 bases map to TRBD2. Germline values: CDR1 SGHVS, CDR2 FQNEAQ. Unmatched junction bases numbered 8, after V lost 1 base and J lost 10 bases. The CDR3 is made up of 15 amino acids. The entire variable domain, with the rest obtained from reference TRBV7-8 and TRBJ2-1, is as follows: GAGVSQSPRYKVAKRGQDVALRCDPISGHVSLFWYQQALGQGPEFLTYFQNEAQLDKSGLPSDRFFAERPEGSVSTLKIQRTQQEDSAVYLCASSLDAGGPQEQFFGPGTRLTVL.

This clonotype was observed a few times. J is TRBJ2-3 and V is TRBV25-1; 7 bases agree with TRBD1. Germline values: CDR1 MGHDK, CDR2 SYGVNS. The CDR3 has 13 residues. The junction had 9 bases not matched to a gene; V was cut back by 9 bases and J by 6 bases. The CDR3 region has the DNA TGTGCCAGTGGGCAGGGGGTGGCTGATACGCAGTATTTT. It codes for CASGQGVADTQYF.

This clonotype was detected many times. V gene TRBV11-2 combines with J gene TRBJ2-2; 7 bases match TRBD1. Germline V gene lookup returns CDR1 SGHAT and CDR2 FQNNGV. The V gene end was trimmed by 3 bases and the J gene end by 6 bases; junction bases not matched to a gene: 4. CDR3 size: 14 residues. In DNA form, the CDR3 reads TGTGCCAGCAGCTTTCGACAGGGCGCCGGGGAGCTGTTTTTT. The encoded protein is CASSFRQGAGELFF.

The gene calls are TRBV20-1 and TRBJ2-3; D unclear. The CDR3 is made up of 11 amino acids. Trimming stripped 5 bases from V and 6 bases from J, with 9 bases between. CDR1 DFQATT and CDR2 SNEGSKA come from the germline V gene (reference sequence). CDR3 region: CSALGPDTQYF. In DNA form, the CDR3 reads TGCAGTGCTCTAGGGCCCGATACGCAGTATTTT.

This clonotype was seen many times. V is TRBV20-1 and J is TRBJ2-4; D unclear. The CDR3 loop spans 14 amino acids. Trimming removed 1 base from V and 0 bases from J, with 7 bases in between. Per the germline V gene, CDR1 is DFQATT and CDR2 is SNEGSKA (reference sequence). The CDR3 nucleotides read TGCAGTGCTAGAGCAGAAATAGCCAAAAACATTCAGTACTTC. Its protein is CSARAEIAKNIQYF.

This clonotype was observed a few times. This chain connects TRBV12-3 or TRBV12-4 to TRBJ1-2; the D is unclear. The CDR3 extends over 11 amino acids. Trimming took off 6 bases at V and 8 bases at J, with 10 bases between the two ends. CDR3 coding DNA: TGTGCCAGCAGGCGGGATGGCGGCTACACCTTC. Translation gives CASRRDGGYTF.

The rearrangement joins TRBV27 to TRBJ2-7; D unresolved. CDR1 and CDR2 (germline): MNHEY, SMNVEV (reference sequence). V was cut by 9 bases and J by 1 base, with 19 bases left in between. The CDR3 is 15 residues long. For the CDR3, the DNA is TGTGCCAGGCCGTGGGCTGGCGGCCAATCCTACGAGCAGTACTTC. Protein product: CARPWAGGQSYEQYF.

This clonotype has just a few counts. J is TRBJ1-3 and V is TRBV20-1; D is ambiguous. The CDR3 has 16 residues. CDR1 DFQATT and CDR2 SNEGSKA come from the germline V gene (reference sequence). V lost 4 bases and J 0 bases, leaving 16 bases between the germline ends. CDR3 region: CSAIGHLGISGNTIYF. In nucleotides, the CDR3 is TGCAGTGCTATAGGCCACCTAGGGATCTCTGGAAACACCATATATTTT.

In its sample, this clonotype was seen many times. V gene TRBV4-3 combines with J gene TRBJ2-5; D unclear. Germline V gene data show CDR1 as LGHNA and CDR2 as YSLEER. The CDR3 totals 13 residues. The V gene lost 1 base and the J gene lost 1 base, with 4 bases spanning the gap. CDR3 in DNA: TGCGCCAGCAGCCAAGTCCTCCAAGAGACCCAGTACTTC. Translation: CASSQVLQETQYF.

This CDR3 reads CGATSGVEDTQYF. Here the CDR3 DNA reads TGTGGCGCGACTAGCGGGGTTGAAGATACGCAGTATTTT. The chain is built from TRBV7-2 and TRBJ2-3; 11 positions match TRBD2. This CDR3 comprises 13 residues. CDR1 is SGHTA and CDR2 is FQGNSA in the germline V gene.

The table lists this clonotype with many counts. The CDR3, as DNA: TGTGCCAGCAGCTTAGCGGTCTCCTACAATGAGCAGTTCTTC. This translates into CASSLAVSYNEQFF. The chain combines TRBV7-2 with TRBJ2-1; D is uncertain. CDR1 is SGHTA and CDR2 is FQGNSA in the germline V gene. This CDR3 is built from 14 residues. V was cut by 0 bases and J by 0 bases, with 3 bases left in between.

This clonotype was recorded a few times. The J gene is TRBJ2-1, the V gene TRBV20-1; D is possibly TRBD2 (8 bases). The CDR3 totals 13 residues. Germline CDR1 DFQATT, CDR2 SNEGSKA (reference sequence). Trimming took 2 bases from V and 10 from J, leaving 15 bases between them. Here the CDR3 reads CSARREGAREQFF. CDR3 DNA sequence: TGCAGTGCTAGACGGGAGGGGGCCCGCGAGCAGTTCTTC.

Only a few counts were recorded for this clonotype. The rearrangement uses TRBV7-2 and TRBJ2-1, with 10 bases fitting TRBD1. Looked up from germline, CDR1 is SGHTA and CDR2 is FQGNSA. The CDR3 covers 16 residues. The J segment lost 5 bases and the V segment lost 5 bases, leaving 9 bases of the junction unmatched. CDR3 sequence: CASSPFRDRGNNEQFF. The CDR3 nucleotides are TGTGCCAGCAGCCCATTCCGGGACAGGGGAAACAATGAGCAGTTCTTC.

This clonotype showed up just a few times. The chain uses TRBV5-4 and TRBJ1-2; maybe TRBD1 (5 bases). Between the trimmed V and J ends, which lost 3 bases and 4 bases, there was a span of 13 bases. The germline CDR1 and CDR2 sequences are SGHNT and YYREEE (reference sequence). This CDR3 region has 14 residues. The CDR3 DNA is TGTGCCAGCAGCTGGACCACGGGACGCTATGGCTACACCTTC. It codes for CASSWTTGRYGYTF.

This clonotype was counted at least ten times. The V and J genes are TRBV3-1 and TRBJ2-1; 10 bases map to TRBD1. Germline trimming cut 5 bases from V and 8 bases from J; bases unmatched to any gene: 6. The CDR3 is 14 amino acids. The germline gives CDR1 LGHDT, CDR2 YNNKEL (reference sequence). Here the CDR3 reads CASSFRQGAHEQFF. In DNA form, the CDR3 reads TGTGCCAGCAGCTTTAGACAGGGGGCTCATGAGCAGTTCTTC.

The genes are TRBV7-2 and TRBJ2-7; D could derive from TRBD1 or TRBD2 (5 bases each). Germline-derived CDR1 and CDR2 are SGHTA and FQGNSA. The V gene lost 5 bases and the J gene lost 7 bases, with 12 bases spanning the gap. The CDR3 covers 12 residues. In nucleotides, the CDR3 is TGTGCCAGCAGCCAGCAGAGGGGTGAGCAGTACTTC. Its protein product is CASSQQRGEQYF.

This clonotype was counted many times. This chain joins TRBV6-5 and TRBJ1-6; unclear D gene. The CDR3 runs to 15 residues. Trimming took off 8 bases at V and 0 bases at J, with 11 bases between the two ends. Per germline, CDR1 MNHEY and CDR2 SVGAGI. In nucleotides, the CDR3 is TGTGCCAGCCACCACTGGAGCTCCTATAATTCACCCCTCCACTTT. This encodes CASHHWSSYNSPLHF.